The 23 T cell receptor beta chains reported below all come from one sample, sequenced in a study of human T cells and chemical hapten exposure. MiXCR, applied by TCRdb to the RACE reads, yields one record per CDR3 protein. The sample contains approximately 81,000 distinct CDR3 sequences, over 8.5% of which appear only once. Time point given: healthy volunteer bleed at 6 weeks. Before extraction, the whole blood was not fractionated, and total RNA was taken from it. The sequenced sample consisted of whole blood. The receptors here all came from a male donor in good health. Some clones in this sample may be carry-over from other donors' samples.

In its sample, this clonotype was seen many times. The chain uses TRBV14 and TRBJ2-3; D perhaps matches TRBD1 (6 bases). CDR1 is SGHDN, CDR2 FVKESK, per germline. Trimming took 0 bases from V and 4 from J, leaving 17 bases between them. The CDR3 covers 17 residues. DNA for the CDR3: TGTGCCAGCAGCCAAGATGTGACAGGATATCCCGCAGATACGCAGTATTTT. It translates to CASSQDVTGYPADTQYF. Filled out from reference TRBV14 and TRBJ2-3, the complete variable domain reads EAGVTQFPSHSVIEKGQTVTLRCDPISGHDNLYWYRRVMGKEIKFLLHFVKESKQDESGMPNNRFLAERTGGTYSTLKVQPAELEDSGVYFCASSQDVTGYPADTQYFGPGTRLTVL.

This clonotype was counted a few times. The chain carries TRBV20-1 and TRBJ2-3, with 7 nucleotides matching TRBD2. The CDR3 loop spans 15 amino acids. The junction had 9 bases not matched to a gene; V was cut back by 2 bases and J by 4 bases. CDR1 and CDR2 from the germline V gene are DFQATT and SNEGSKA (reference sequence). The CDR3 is CSARPAGREADTQYF. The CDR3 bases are TGCAGTGCTAGACCCGCAGGGAGGGAAGCAGATACGCAGTATTTT.

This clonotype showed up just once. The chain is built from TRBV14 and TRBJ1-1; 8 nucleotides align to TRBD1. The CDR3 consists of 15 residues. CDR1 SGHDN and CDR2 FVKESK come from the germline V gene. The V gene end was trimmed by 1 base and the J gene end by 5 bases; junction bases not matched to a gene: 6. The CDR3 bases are TGTGCCAGCAGCCAAGGTTGGACAGGGAAGACTGAAGCTTTCTTT. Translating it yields CASSQGWTGKTEAFF. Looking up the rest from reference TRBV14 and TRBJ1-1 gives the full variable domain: EAGVTQFPSHSVIEKGQTVTLRCDPISGHDNLYWYRRVMGKEIKFLLHFVKESKQDESGMPNNRFLAERTGGTYSTLKVQPAELEDSGVYFCASSQGWTGKTEAFFGQGTRLTVV.

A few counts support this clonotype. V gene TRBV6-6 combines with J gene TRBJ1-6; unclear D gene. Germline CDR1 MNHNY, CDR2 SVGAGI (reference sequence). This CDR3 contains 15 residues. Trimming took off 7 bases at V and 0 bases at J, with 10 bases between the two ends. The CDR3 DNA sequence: TGTGCCAGCACAGAGACTAGCTCCTATAATTCACCCCTCCACTTT. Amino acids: CASTETSSYNSPLHF.

CDR3 amino acids: CASSVASRGITDTQYF. DNA for the CDR3: TGTGCCAGCAGCGTAGCTAGCAGGGGGATCACAGATACGCAGTATTTT. This chain connects TRBV9 to TRBJ2-3, with TRBD1 matching over 7 bases. The CDR3 runs to 16 residues. V shed 0 bases and J 2 bases; nucleotides not matched to a gene: 6. CDR1 is SGDLS, CDR2 YYNGEE, per germline. Full variable domain (remainder filled in from reference TRBV9 and TRBJ2-3): DSGVTQTPKHLITATGQRVTLRCSPRSGDLSVYWYQQSLDQGLQFLIQYYNGEERAKGNILERFSAQQFPDLHSELNLSSLELGDSALYFCASSVASRGITDTQYFGPGTRLTVL.

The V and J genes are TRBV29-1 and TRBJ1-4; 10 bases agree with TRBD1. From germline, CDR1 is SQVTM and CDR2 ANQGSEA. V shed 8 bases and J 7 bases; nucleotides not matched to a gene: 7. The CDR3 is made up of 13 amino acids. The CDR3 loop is CSMGQGKGEKLFF. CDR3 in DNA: TGCAGCATGGGACAGGGGAAGGGTGAAAAACTGTTTTTT.

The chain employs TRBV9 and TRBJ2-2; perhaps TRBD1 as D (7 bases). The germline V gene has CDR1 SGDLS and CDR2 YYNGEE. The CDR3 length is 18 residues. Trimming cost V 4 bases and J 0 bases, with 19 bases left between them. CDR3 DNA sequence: TGTGCCAGCAGCCCCCAGGGGGAACTAGCCGCGAACACCGGGGAGCTGTTTTTT. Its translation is CASSPQGELAANTGELFF.

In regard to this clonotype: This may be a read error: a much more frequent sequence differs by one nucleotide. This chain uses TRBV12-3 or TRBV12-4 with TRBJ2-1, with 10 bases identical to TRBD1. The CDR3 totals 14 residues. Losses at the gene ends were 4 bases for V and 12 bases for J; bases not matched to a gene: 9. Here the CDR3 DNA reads TGTGCCAGCAGTTGGGCTGACAGGGGGCAGACGCAGTTCTTC. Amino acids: CASSWADRGQTQFF.

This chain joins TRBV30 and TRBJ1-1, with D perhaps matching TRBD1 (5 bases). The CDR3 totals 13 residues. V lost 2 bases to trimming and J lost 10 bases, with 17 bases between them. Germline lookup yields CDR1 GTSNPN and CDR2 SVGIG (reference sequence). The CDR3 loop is CAWSRPPGSGAFF. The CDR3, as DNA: TGTGCCTGGAGTCGCCCCCCAGGGAGTGGAGCTTTCTTT.

The CDR3 sequence: CSVEGGLGNTAFF. CDR3 sequence (DNA): TGCAGCGTTGAGGGGGGGCTAGGGAATACAGCTTTCTTT. The J gene is TRBJ1-1, the V gene TRBV29-1; perhaps TRBD1 as D (6 bases). The CDR3 is made up of 13 amino acids. Trimming took 3 bases from V and 10 from J, leaving 18 bases between them. Germline CDR1 reads SQVTM; CDR2 reads ANQGSEA.

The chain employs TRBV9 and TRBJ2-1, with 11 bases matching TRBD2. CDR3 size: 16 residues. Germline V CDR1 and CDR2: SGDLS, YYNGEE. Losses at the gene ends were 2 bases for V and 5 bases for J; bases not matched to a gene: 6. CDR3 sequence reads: CASSVTPTSGDNEQFF. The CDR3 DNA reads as TGTGCCAGCAGCGTGACACCGACTAGCGGGGACAATGAGCAGTTCTTC.

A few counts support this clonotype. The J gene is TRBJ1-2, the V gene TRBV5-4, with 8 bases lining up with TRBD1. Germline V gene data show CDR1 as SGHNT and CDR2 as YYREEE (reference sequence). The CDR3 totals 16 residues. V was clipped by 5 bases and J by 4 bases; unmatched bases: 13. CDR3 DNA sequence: TGTGCCAGCAGGCCGGGGGGGGACAGGCGGATCTATGGCTACACCTTC. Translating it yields CASRPGGDRRIYGYTF.

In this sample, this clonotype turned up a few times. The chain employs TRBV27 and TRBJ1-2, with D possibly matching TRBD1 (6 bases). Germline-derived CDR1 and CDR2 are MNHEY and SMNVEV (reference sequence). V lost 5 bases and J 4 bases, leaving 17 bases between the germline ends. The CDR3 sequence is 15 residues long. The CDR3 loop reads CASSPASGAGYGYTF. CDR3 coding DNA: TGTGCCAGCAGTCCCGCGTCAGGGGCCGGCTATGGCTACACCTTC.

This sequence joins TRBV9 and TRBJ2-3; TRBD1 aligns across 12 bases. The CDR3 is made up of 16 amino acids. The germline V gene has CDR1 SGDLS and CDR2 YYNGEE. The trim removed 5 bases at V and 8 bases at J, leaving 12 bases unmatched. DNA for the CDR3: TGTGCCAGCAGTCATGCTTGGGACAGGGGGCCGGGTACGCAGTATTTT. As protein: CASSHAWDRGPGTQYF.

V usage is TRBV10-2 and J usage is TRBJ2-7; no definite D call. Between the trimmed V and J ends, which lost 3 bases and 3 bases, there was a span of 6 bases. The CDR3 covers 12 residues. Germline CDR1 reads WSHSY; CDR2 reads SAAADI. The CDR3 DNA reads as TGCGCCAGCAGTGATGGCAGCTACGAGCAGTACTTC. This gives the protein CASSDGSYEQYF.

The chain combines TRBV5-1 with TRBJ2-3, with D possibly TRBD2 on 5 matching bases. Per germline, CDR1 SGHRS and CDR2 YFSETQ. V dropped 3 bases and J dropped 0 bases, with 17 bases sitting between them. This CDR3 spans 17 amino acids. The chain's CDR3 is CASSSLVLAGSTDTQYF. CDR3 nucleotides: TGCGCCAGCAGCTCTCTGGTCCTGGCGGGTAGCACAGATACGCAGTATTTT.

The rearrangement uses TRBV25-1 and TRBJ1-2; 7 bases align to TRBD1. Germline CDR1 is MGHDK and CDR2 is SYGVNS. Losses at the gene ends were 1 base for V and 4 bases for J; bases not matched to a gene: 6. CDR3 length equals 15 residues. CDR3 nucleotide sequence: TGTGCCAGCAGTGAATCCAACAGGGGCCGCTATGGCTACACCTTC. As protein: CASSESNRGRYGYTF.

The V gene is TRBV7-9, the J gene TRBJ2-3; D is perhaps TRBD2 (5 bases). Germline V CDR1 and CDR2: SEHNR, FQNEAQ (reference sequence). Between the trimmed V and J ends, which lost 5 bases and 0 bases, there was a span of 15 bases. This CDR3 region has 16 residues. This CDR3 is CASSPRSGESTDTQYF. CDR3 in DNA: TGTGCCAGCAGCCCGAGGTCTGGGGAGAGCACAGATACGCAGTATTTT.

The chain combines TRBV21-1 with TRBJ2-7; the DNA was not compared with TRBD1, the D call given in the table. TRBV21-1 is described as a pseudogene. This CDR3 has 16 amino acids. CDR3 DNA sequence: TGTGCCAGCAGCAAAGTTTCGCCGGGACAGGACTACGAGCAGTACTTC. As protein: CASSKVSPGQDYEQYF.

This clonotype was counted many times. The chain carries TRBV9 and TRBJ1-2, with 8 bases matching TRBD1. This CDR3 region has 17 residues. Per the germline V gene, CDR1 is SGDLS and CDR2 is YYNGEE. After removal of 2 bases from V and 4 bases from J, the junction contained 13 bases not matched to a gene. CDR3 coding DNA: TGTGCCAGCAGCGTGAACCCTTCTGACAGGGGCGGCTATGGCTACACCTTC. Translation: CASSVNPSDRGGYGYTF.

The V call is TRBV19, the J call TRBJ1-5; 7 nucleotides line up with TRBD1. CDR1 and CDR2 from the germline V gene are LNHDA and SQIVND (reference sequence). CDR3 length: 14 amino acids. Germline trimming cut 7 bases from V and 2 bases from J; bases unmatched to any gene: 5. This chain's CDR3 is CASTPDRGNQPQHF. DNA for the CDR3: TGTGCCAGTACCCCCGACAGGGGCAATCAGCCCCAGCATTTT.

CDR3 residues: CASSQGRQGFDEKLFF. As DNA, the CDR3 is TGCGCCAGCAGCCAAGGCCGCCAGGGGTTTGATGAAAAACTGTTTTTT. The chain couples TRBV4-3 to TRBJ1-4; D might be TRBD1 (6 bases). The CDR3 consists of 16 residues. The germline V gene encodes CDR1 LGHNA and CDR2 YSLEER. The V and J ends lost 1 base and 6 bases respectively, with 15 bases between them.

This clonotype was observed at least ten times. DNA for the CDR3: TGTGCCAGCAGCTCGTGGACAGGGGCGGTCGAGCAGTACTTC. It translates to CASSSWTGAVEQYF. The gene calls are TRBV7-9 and TRBJ2-7; 9 bases are shared with TRBD1. Germline CDR1 and CDR2: SEHNR and FQNEAQ (reference sequence). With 4 bases clipped from V and 6 bases from J, the junction kept 7 bases outside the gene matches. The CDR3 has 14 amino acids. The variable domain in full, completed from reference TRBV7-9 and TRBJ2-7, reads DTGVSQNPRHKITKRGQNVTFRCDPISEHNRLYWYRQTLGQGPEFLTYFQNEAQLEKSRLLSDRFSAERPKGSFSTLEIQRTEQGDSAMYLCASSSWTGAVEQYFGPGTRLTVT.